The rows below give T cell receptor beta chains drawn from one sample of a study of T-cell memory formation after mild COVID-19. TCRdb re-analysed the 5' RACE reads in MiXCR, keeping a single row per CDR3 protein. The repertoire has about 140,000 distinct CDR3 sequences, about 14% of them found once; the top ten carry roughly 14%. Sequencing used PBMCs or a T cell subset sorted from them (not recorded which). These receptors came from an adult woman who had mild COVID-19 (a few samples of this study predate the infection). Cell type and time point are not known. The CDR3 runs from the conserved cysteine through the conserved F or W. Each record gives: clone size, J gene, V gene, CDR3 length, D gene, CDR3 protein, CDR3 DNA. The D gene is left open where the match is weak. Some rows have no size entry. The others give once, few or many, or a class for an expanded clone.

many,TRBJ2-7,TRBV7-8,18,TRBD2,CASSPRIVTSGGSYEQYF,TGTGCCAGCAGCCCCCGGATAGTGACTAGCGGGGGGTCCTACGAGCAGTACTTC
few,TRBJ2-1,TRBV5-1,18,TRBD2,CASSLVAATGTSRTEQFF,TGCGCCAGCAGCTTGGTGGCTGCGACAGGGACTAGCCGCACTGAGCAGTTCTTC
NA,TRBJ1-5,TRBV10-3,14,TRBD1,CAISDPGQGQPQHF,TGTGCCATCAGTGATCCCGGACAGGGCCAGCCCCAGCATTTT
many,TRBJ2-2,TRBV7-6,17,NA,CASSLFVRELNTGELFF,TGTGCCAGCAGCTTATTTGTCAGGGAACTAAACACCGGGGAGCTGTTTTTT
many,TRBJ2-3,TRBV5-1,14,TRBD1,CASRKQGAVDTQYF,TGCGCCAGCAGAAAACAGGGGGCGGTGGATACGCAGTATTTT
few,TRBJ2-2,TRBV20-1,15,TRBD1,CSAREDRGNTGELFF,TGCAGTGCTAGAGAGGACAGGGGGAACACCGGGGAGCTGTTTTTT
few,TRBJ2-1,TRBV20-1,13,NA,CSARAVIGDEQFF,TGCAGTGCTAGGGCGGTTATAGGGGATGAGCAGTTCTTC
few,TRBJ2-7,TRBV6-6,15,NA,CASSPLGLATYEQYF,TGTGCCAGCAGTCCCCTGGGCCTAGCGACCTACGAGCAGTACTTC
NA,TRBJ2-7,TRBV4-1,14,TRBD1,CASSWLGTGYEQYF,TGCGCCAGCAGCTGGTTAGGGACAGGGTACGAGCAGTACTTC
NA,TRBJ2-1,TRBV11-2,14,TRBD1,CASRSKTGRNEQFF,TGTGCCAGCAGATCCAAGACAGGGCGCAATGAGCAGTTCTTC
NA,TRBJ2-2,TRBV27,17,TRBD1,CASSPLPTGFSTGELFF,TGTGCCAGCAGTCCTCTCCCGACAGGGTTTAGCACCGGGGAGCTGTTTTTT
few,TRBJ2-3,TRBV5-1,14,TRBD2,CASSGDYYTDTQYF,TGCGCCAGCAGCGGGGACTACTACACAGATACGCAGTATTTT
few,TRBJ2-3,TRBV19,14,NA,CASDRGTVTDTQYF,TGTGCCAGCGATCGGGGGACAGTTACAGATACGCAGTATTTT
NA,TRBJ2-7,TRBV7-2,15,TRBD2,CASSYEGGGNYEQYF,TGTGCCAGCAGCTACGAGGGCGGGGGAAATTACGAGCAGTACTTC
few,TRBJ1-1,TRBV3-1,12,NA,CASNFGGTEAFF,TGTGCCAGCAATTTCGGCGGGACTGAAGCTTTCTTT
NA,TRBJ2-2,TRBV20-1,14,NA,CSAPPRRAPGELFF,TGCAGTGCTCCCCCCCGGAGGGCGCCCGGGGAGCTGTTTTTT
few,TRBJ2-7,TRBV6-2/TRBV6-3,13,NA,CASSYVGAYEQYF,TGTGCCAGCAGTTACGTGGGGGCTTACGAGCAGTACTTC
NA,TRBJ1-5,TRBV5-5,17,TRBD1,CASSRTGGWGSNQPQHF,TGTGCCAGCAGTCGGACAGGGGGTTGGGGAAGCAATCAGCCCCAGCATTTT
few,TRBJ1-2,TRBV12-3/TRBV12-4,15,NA,CASSLSQLSNYGYTF,TGTGCCAGCAGTTTGTCGCAGCTTTCTAACTATGGCTACACCTTC
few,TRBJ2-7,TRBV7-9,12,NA,CASSFIRDEQYF,TGTGCCAGCAGCTTCATTAGGGACGAGCAGTACTTC
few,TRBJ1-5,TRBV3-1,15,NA,CASKVSLGSNQPQHF,TGTGCCAGCAAAGTTTCTTTGGGTAGCAATCAGCCCCAGCATTTT
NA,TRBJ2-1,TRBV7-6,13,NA,CASSQLRTREQFF,TGTGCCAGCAGCCAACTCAGAACTCGGGAGCAGTTCTTC
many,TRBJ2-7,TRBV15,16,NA,CATSRDPPGVVSEQYF,TGTGCCACCAGCAGAGATCCTCCAGGGGTGGTTAGCGAGCAGTACTTC
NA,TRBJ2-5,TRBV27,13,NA,CASSYGLQETQYF,TGTGCCAGCAGTTACGGACTGCAAGAGACCCAGTACTTC
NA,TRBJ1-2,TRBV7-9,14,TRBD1,CASSLGQGVGGYTF,TGTGCCAGCAGCTTAGGACAGGGTGTAGGGGGCTACACCTTC
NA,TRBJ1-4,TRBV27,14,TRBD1,CASSLQGANEKLFF,TGTGCCAGCAGTTTACAGGGGGCTAATGAAAAACTGTTTTTT
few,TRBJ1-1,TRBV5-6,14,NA,CASSWGPEDTEAFF,TGTGCCAGCAGCTGGGGACCCGAGGATACTGAAGCTTTCTTT
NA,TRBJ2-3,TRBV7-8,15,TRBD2,CASSLSGGFTDTQYF,TGTGCCAGCAGCTTATCGGGGGGATTCACAGATACGCAGTATTTT
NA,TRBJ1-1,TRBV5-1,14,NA,CASSRVQGYTEAFF,TGCGCCAGCAGCCGGGTCCAAGGCTACACTGAAGCTTTCTTT
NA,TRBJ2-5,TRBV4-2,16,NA,CASSQVGGASLKTQYF,TGTGCCAGCAGCCAAGTGGGGGGGGCCTCTCTAAAGACCCAGTACTTC
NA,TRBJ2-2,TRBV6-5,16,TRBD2,CASSYTSGGSGGELFF,TGTGCCAGCAGTTACACTAGCGGGGGCTCCGGCGGGGAGCTGTTTTTT
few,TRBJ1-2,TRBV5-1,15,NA,CASSLSRGANYGYTF,TGCGCCAGCAGCCTCAGTAGGGGAGCTAACTATGGCTACACCTTC
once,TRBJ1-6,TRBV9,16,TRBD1,CASSETGSSYNSPLHF,TGTGCCAGCAGCGAGACAGGGAGCTCCTATAATTCACCCCTCCACTTT
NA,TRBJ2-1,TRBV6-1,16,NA,CASRSPAGRTYDGQLF,TGTGCCAGCAGATCCCCAGCGGGTCGTACCTACGATGGGCAGCTCTTC
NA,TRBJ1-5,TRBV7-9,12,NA,CASSLQTQPQHF,TGTGCCAGCAGCCTCCAGACCCAGCCCCAGCATTTT
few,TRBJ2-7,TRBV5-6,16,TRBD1,CASSLAGQGIPYEQYF,TGTGCCAGCAGCTTGGCCGGACAGGGTATCCCCTACGAGCAGTACTTC
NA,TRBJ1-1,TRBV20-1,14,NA,CSAPSRAGNSEAFF,TGCAGTGCGCCCTCCAGGGCCGGGAACTCTGAAGCTTTCTTT
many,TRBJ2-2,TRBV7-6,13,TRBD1,CASSLEGAGELFF,TGTGCCAGCAGCTTAGAGGGGGCTGGGGAGCTGTTTTTT
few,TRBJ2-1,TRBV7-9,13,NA,CASRDGTAGQQFF,TGTGCCAGCAGGGATGGGACTGCGGGGCAGCAGTTCTTC
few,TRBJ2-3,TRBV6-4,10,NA,CARLVNTQYF,TGTGCCAGACTAGTCAATACGCAGTATTTT
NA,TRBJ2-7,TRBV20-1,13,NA,CSALTGSSYEQYF,TGCAGTGCGCTTACAGGGTCTTCGTACGAGCAGTACTTC
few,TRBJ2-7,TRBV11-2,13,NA,CASSPLQGAEQYF,TGTGCCAGCAGCCCCCTCCAGGGTGCCGAGCAGTACTTC
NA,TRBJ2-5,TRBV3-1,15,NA,CASSQEEDGQETQYF,TGTGCCAGCAGCCAAGAAGAGGACGGTCAAGAGACCCAGTACTTC
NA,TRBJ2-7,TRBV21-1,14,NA,CASSHRPSPYEQYF,TGTGCCAGCAGCCACCGTCCCTCGCCCTACGAGCAGTACTTC
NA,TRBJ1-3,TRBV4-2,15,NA,CASSQPGHRGNTIYF,TGTGCCAGCAGCCAACCGGGACACCGCGGAAACACCATATATTTT
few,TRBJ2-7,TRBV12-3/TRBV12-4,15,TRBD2,CASSPRGEGTYEQYF,TGTGCCAGCAGTCCCCGGGGGGAGGGAACCTACGAGCAGTACTTC
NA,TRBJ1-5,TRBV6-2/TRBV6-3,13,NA,CASSIQGNQPQHF,TGTGCCAGCAGTATACAGGGTAACCAGCCCCAGCATTTT
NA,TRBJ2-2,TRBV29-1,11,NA,CSVRGVGELFF,TGCAGCGTTAGGGGGGTCGGGGAGCTGTTTTTT
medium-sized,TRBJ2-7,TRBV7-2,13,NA,CASSLGQPYEQYF,TGTGCCAGCAGCTTAGGACAGCCCTACGAGCAGTACTTC
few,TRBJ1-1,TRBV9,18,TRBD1,CASSPRGGTGIGYAEAFF,TGTGCCAGCAGCCCCAGAGGGGGGACAGGTATTGGTTACGCTGAAGCTTTCTTT
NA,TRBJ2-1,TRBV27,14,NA,CASSPNGGYNEQFF,TGTGCCAGCAGCCCCAATGGGGGGTACAATGAGCAGTTCTTC
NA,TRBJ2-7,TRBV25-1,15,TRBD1,CASSEWGTGYDREYF,TGTGCCAGCAGTGAATGGGGGACAGGGTATGATCGGGAGTACTTC
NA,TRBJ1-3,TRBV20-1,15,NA,CSARDLKFSGNTIYF,TGCAGTGCTAGAGATCTTAAGTTCTCTGGAAACACCATATATTTT
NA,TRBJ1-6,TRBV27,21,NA,CASSLGQPVGRGSSYNSPLHF,TGTGCCAGCAGTTTAGGGCAGCCGGTAGGGCGCGGAAGCTCCTATAATTCACCCCTCCACTTT
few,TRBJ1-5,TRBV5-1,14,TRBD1,CASSLGTGGRPQHF,TGCGCCAGCAGCCTAGGGACAGGGGGGCGGCCCCAGCATTTT